Shown below are 26 T cell receptor beta chains from a single sample sequenced in a study of post-analysis software for immune sequencing data. Which antigens these TCRs recognize remains unknown. Prepared libraries of TCR beta cDNA carried unique molecular identifiers. From the PCR reads, TCRdb called clonotypes with MiXCR, one entry per CDR3 protein. Among around 440,000 distinct CDR3 sequences listed, under 55% were seen once. Study-wide findings and caveats: Four or five TRBV segments (TRBV5-6, TRBV5-1 and TRBV20-1 among them) occurred more frequently in patients than in controls.

The sample comprised blood. The receptors stem from a girl aged 5 to 17 with multiple sclerosis.

The V gene is TRBV27, the J gene TRBJ2-3; 8 bases fit TRBD1. This CDR3 region has 15 residues. The V segment lost 1 base and the J segment 3 bases; nucleotides outside the gene matches: 3. Germline loops: CDR1 MNHEY, CDR2 SMNVEV (reference sequence). DNA for the CDR3: TGTGCCAGCAGTTTATTGTACAGGGGGACAGATACGCAGTATTTT. Its protein product is CASSLLYRGTDTQYF.

The V call is TRBV28, the J call TRBJ1-2; D is perhaps TRBD1 (5 bases). There are 14 residues in the CDR3. V was shortened by 3 bases and J by 4 bases, with 12 bases between the two germline ends. The germline CDR1 and CDR2 sequences are MDHEN and SYDVKM. As DNA, the CDR3 is TGTGCCAGCAGTTTCATCCGGGGCCGCTATGGCTACACCTTC. Translated, it gives CASSFIRGRYGYTF.

The genes are TRBV29-1 and TRBJ2-1, with 13 bases aligning to TRBD2. Trimming at V came to 0 bases and at J to 8 bases, leaving 7 bases not matched to a gene. Germline V gene lookup returns CDR1 SQVTM and CDR2 ANQGSEA. The CDR3 extends over 16 amino acids. In nucleotides, the CDR3 is TGCAGCGTTGAAGAGGGGACTAGCGGGATTGTCTATGAGCAGTTCTTC. Encoded protein: CSVEEGTSGIVYEQFF.

This clonotype was seen only a few times. The chain combines TRBV12-3 or TRBV12-4 with TRBJ2-5, with D possibly being TRBD2 (6 bases). The CDR3 consists of 13 residues. Deletions cut 6 bases from V and 4 bases from J, with 12 bases between. The CDR3 here is CASRSTGGETQYF. In DNA form, the CDR3 reads TGTGCCAGCAGATCAACCGGGGGAGAGACCCAGTACTTC.

The chain employs TRBV10-3 and TRBJ2-7, with 8 bases fitting TRBD2. J gave up 0 bases and V 6 bases, and 10 bases lay outside the gene matches. The CDR3 contains 16 residues. Germline CDR1 and CDR2: ENHRY and SYGVKD. DNA for the CDR3: TGTGCCATCAGCGATTTCGCCGGGACTAGCTCCTACGAGCAGTACTTC. As protein: CAISDFAGTSSYEQYF.

The CDR3: CSAGVPGLTYEQYF. Written as DNA, the CDR3 is TGCAGTGCTGGAGTGCCGGGACTTACCTACGAGCAGTACTTC. V is TRBV20-1 and J is TRBJ2-7; D is perhaps TRBD2 (6 bases). This CDR3 region has 14 residues. V lost 5 bases to trimming and J lost 2 bases, with 16 bases between them. Germline CDR1 is DFQATT and CDR2 is SNEGSKA (reference sequence).

This clonotype was recorded at least ten times. The chain recombines TRBV6-5 with TRBJ2-1; perhaps TRBD2 as D (6 bases). Trimming cost V 6 bases and J 5 bases, with 17 bases left between them. The CDR3 contains 15 residues. Per germline, CDR1 MNHEY and CDR2 SVGAGI. The CDR3 is CASRPGGSGNNEQFF. The DNA of the CDR3 is TGTGCCAGCAGACCCGGAGGTAGCGGCAACAATGAGCAGTTCTTC.

This chain joins TRBV7-8 and TRBJ2-7; D uncertain. The J call is doubtful: the DNA matches TRBJ2-5 better. CDR1 is SGHVS, CDR2 FQNEAQ, per germline. CDR3 length: 14 amino acids. The CDR3 bases are TGTGCCAGCAGCTTCGACATACCACAAGAGACCCAGTACTTC. Translated: CASSFDIPQETQYF.

The table lists this clonotype with a few counts. The gene calls are TRBV5-1 and TRBJ2-1; 9 bases agree with TRBD2. The CDR3 is 13 residues long. Germline-derived CDR1 and CDR2 are SGHRS and YFSETQ. The V segment lost 0 bases and the J segment 10 bases; nucleotides outside the gene matches: 2. CDR3 sequence: CASSLVLAGEQFF. In DNA form, the CDR3 reads TGCGCCAGCAGCTTGGTTCTAGCGGGAGAGCAGTTCTTC. Combining the CDR3 with reference TRBV5-1 and TRBJ2-1 gives the whole variable domain KAGVTQTPRYLIKTRGQQVTLSCSPISGHRSVSWYQQTPGQGLQFLFEYFSETQRNKGNFPGRFSGRQFSNSRSEMNVSTLELGDSALYLCASSLVLAGEQFFGPGTRLTVL.

The chain couples TRBV12-3 or TRBV12-4 to TRBJ2-5, with a possible D match to TRBD1 (5 bases). The CDR3 is 15 amino acids. V lost 6 bases and J 2 bases, leaving 16 bases between the germline ends. The CDR3 DNA follows: TGTGCCAGCAGCCCCATAGCCAGGACACAAGAGACCCAGTACTTC. This codes for CASSPIARTQETQYF.

The J gene is TRBJ2-5, the V gene TRBV6-1, with D perhaps given as TRBD1 or TRBD2 (5 bases each). The CDR3 is made up of 13 amino acids. Germline V gene sequence: CDR1 MNHNS, CDR2 SASEGT. V gave up 8 bases and J gave up 1 base, with 11 bases separating them. CDR3 amino acids: CASQRGGQETQYF. CDR3 nucleotides: TGTGCCAGCCAACGTGGGGGCCAAGAGACCCAGTACTTC.

The genes are TRBV7-6 and TRBJ2-2, with 7 positions matching TRBD1. J was trimmed by 6 bases and V by 5 bases; bases with no gene match: 6. The CDR3 covers 14 residues. In germline, CDR1 is SGHVS, CDR2 FNYEAQ. The CDR3, as DNA: TGTGCCAGCAGCACCGATACAGGGGCCGGGGAGCTGTTTTTT. This codes for CASSTDTGAGELFF.

This clonotype has just a few counts. The genes are TRBV5-1 and TRBJ2-1, with a possible D match to TRBD2 (6 bases). Trimming took 4 bases from V and 0 from J, leaving 11 bases between them. CDR1 is SGHRS and CDR2 is YFSETQ in the germline V gene. The CDR3 totals 15 residues. The CDR3 nucleotides read TGCGCCAGCAGCGGGGGACTTGCCTCCTACAATGAGCAGTTCTTC. Translating gives CASSGGLASYNEQFF.

This clonotype was counted between two and nine times. The chain is built from TRBV11-1 and TRBJ2-5; TRBD2 matches 11 bases. Losses at the gene ends were 5 bases for V and 4 bases for J; bases not matched to a gene: 9. This CDR3 is 16 amino acids long. Per the germline V gene, CDR1 is SGHAT and CDR2 is FQDESV (reference sequence). CDR3 amino acids: CASSLNPGLAGETQYF. The CDR3 DNA reads as TGTGCCAGCAGCCTAAACCCCGGACTAGCGGGAGAGACCCAGTACTTC.

This clonotype has more than one count but fewer than ten. Written as DNA, the CDR3 is TGCAGCGTTGATGAATGGAGCGATGGCTACACCTTC. It translates to CSVDEWSDGYTF. The chain joins TRBV29-1 to TRBJ1-2; no definite D call. The CDR3 length is 12 residues. Germline CDR1 reads SQVTM; CDR2 reads ANQGSEA. V shed 3 bases and J shed 6 bases, with 11 bases lying between them.

There are a few counts of this clonotype. The chain recombines TRBV7-9 with TRBJ2-3, with D possibly called TRBD1 or TRBD2 (5 bases each). Germline loops: CDR1 SEHNR, CDR2 FQNEAQ (reference sequence). This CDR3 contains 15 residues. V lost 0 bases and J 4 bases, leaving 11 bases between the germline ends. The CDR3 loop reads CASSLAGPRADTQYF. The CDR3 DNA sequence: TGTGCCAGCAGCTTAGCGGGACCCCGCGCAGATACGCAGTATTTT.

J is TRBJ2-1 and V is TRBV20-1; 9 bases align to TRBD2. V trimming: 0 bases; J trimming: 4 bases; junction bases outside the gene matches: 4. From germline, CDR1 is DFQATT and CDR2 SNEGSKA (reference sequence). The CDR3 runs to 15 residues. This CDR3 is CSARDRSGRYNEQFF. The CDR3, as DNA: TGCAGTGCTAGAGATAGGAGCGGGAGGTACAATGAGCAGTTCTTC.

The genes are TRBV7-2 and TRBJ1-1; 11 nucleotides agree with TRBD1. CDR3 length: 16 residues. Germline V gene sequence: CDR1 SGHTA, CDR2 FQGNSA. The J segment lost 3 bases and the V segment lost 5 bases, leaving 8 bases of the junction unmatched. As DNA, the CDR3 is TGTGCCAGCAGCCCCCCCCGGGGACAGGGGGACACTGAAGCTTTCTTT. This gives the protein CASSPPRGQGDTEAFF. Full variable domain (remainder filled in from reference TRBV7-2 and TRBJ1-1): GAGVSQSPSNKVTEKGKDVELRCDPISGHTALYWYRQSLGQGLEFLIYFQGNSAPDKSGLPSDRFSAERTGGSVSTLTIQRTQQEDSAVYLCASSPPRGQGDTEAFFGQGTRLTVV.

The chain couples TRBV11-2 to TRBJ2-5, with 7 bases identical to TRBD2. The DNA end is more similar to TRBJ2-7, so the J call may be wrong. This CDR3 is built from 14 residues. Per germline, CDR1 SGHAT and CDR2 FQNNGV. CDR3: CASRLPLAVAEQYF. The CDR3 nucleotides read TGTGCCAGCAGGTTACCCCTAGCGGTCGCCGAGCAGTACTTC.

In DNA, the CDR3 is TGCGCCAGCAGCCCTGGTGGACTAGCGGGTGGGAGCCCCTACAATGAGCAGTTCTTC. Amino acids: CASSPGGLAGGSPYNEQFF. The V call is TRBV4-1, the J call TRBJ2-1, with 11 nucleotides matching TRBD2. This CDR3 contains 19 residues. V shed 4 bases, J shed 2 bases, and the junction held 13 bases outside the gene matches. Germline loops: CDR1 MGHRA, CDR2 YSYEKL.

This clonotype was observed a handful of times. The genes are TRBV20-1 and TRBJ2-7; TRBD2 is a possible D gene (6 bases). Germline CDR1 is DFQATT and CDR2 is SNEGSKA (reference sequence). Trimming pared 1 base from V and 2 bases from J, leaving 12 bases between. The CDR3 covers 14 residues. CDR3 loop: CSARARGGTYEQYF. The CDR3, as DNA: TGCAGTGCTAGAGCGAGGGGAGGAACCTACGAGCAGTACTTC.

This clonotype has only one observation. The chain is built from TRBV24-1 and TRBJ1-2, with D hard to call. The CDR3 length is 15 residues. Trimming shortened V by 2 bases and J by 0 bases, and 9 bases separated the two germline ends. Germline-derived CDR1 and CDR2 are KGHDR and SFDVKD. CDR3 region: CATSDSRFANYGYTF. CDR3 coding DNA: TGTGCCACCAGTGATTCCCGGTTCGCTAACTATGGCTACACCTTC.

Only a few counts were recorded for this clonotype. The chain is built from TRBV12-3 or TRBV12-4 and TRBJ2-7, with TRBD1 identical over 10 bases. Trimming cost V 6 bases and J 0 bases; bases outside gene matches: 11. This CDR3 is built from 17 residues. The CDR3 nucleotides read TGTGCCAGCAGCCTCGCCCCAGGACAGGGGGACTCCTACGAGCAGTACTTC. It is translated as CASSLAPGQGDSYEQYF.

V gene TRBV7-9 combines with J gene TRBJ2-1; no firm D call. The V gene lost 3 bases and the J gene lost 4 bases, with 10 bases spanning the gap. Germline V gene sequence: CDR1 SEHNR, CDR2 FQNEAQ (reference sequence). The length of the CDR3 is 14 residues. The CDR3 DNA follows: TGTGCCAGCAGCTTTAATAAGGCATACAATGAGCAGTTCTTC. As protein: CASSFNKAYNEQFF.

The V gene is TRBV20-1, the J gene TRBJ2-5, with TRBD2 identical over 10 bases. CDR1 and CDR2 (germline): DFQATT, SNEGSKA (reference sequence). The CDR3 sequence is 15 residues long. The CDR3 coding sequence is TGCACCCCGTTAACCGGGACTAGCGTCTCGGAGACCCAGTACTTC. Translated: CTPLTGTSVSETQYF.

The J gene is TRBJ1-2, the V gene TRBV21-1. TRBV21-1 is termed a pseudogene. This CDR3 is 17 amino acids long. The CDR3 sequence is CASGSTKNWRPNYGYTF. In DNA, the CDR3 is TGTGCCAGCGGTTCTACTAAAAATTGGAGGCCTAACTATGGCTACACCTTC.